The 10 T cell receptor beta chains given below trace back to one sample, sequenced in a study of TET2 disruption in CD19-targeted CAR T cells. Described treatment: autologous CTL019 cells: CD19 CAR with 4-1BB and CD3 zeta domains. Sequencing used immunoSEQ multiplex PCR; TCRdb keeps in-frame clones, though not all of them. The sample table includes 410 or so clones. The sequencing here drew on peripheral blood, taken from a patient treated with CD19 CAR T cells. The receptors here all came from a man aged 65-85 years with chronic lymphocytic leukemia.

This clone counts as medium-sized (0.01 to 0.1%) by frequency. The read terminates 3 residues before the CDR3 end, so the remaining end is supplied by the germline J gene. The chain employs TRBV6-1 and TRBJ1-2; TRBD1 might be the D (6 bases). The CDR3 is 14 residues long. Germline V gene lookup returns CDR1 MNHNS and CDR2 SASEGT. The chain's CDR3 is CASSESDSRRGYTF. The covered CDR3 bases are TGTGCCAGCAGTGAATCGGACAGCAGACGAGGC.

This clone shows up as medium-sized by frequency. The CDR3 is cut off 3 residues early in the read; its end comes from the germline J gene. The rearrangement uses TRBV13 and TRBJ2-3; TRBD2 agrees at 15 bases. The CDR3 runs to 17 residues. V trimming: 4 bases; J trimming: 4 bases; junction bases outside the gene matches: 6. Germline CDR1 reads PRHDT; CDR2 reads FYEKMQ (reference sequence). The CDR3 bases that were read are TGTGCCAGCAGCTCCCGGACTAGCGGGGGGGTGGCAGATACG. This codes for CASSSRTSGGVADT. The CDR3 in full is CASSSRTSGGVADTQYF.

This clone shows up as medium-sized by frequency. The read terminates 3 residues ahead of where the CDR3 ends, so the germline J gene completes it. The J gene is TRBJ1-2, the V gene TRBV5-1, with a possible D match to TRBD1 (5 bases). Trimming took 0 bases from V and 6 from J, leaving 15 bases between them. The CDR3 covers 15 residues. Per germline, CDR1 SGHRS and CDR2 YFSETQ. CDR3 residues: CASSLGGREVDGYTF. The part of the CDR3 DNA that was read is TGCGCCAGCAGCTTGGGGGGCAGGGAGGTGGATGGC.

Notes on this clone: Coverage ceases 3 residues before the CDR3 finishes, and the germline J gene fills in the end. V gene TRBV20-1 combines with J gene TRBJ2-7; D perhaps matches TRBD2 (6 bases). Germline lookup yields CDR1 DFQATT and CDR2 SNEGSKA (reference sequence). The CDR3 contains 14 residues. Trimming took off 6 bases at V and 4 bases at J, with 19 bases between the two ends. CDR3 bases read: TGCAGTGCGTCCACCGGGACTTCTTCTTACGAG. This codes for CSASTGTSSYE. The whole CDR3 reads CSASTGTSSYEQYF.

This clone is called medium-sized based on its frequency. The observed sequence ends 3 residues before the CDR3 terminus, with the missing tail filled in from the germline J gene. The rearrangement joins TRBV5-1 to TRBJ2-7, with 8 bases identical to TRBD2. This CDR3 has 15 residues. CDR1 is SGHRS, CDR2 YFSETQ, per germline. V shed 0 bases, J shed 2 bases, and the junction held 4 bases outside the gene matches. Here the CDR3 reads CASSLAAGATYEQYF. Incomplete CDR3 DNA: TGCGCCAGCAGCTTGGCAGCGGGGGCGACCTACGAG.

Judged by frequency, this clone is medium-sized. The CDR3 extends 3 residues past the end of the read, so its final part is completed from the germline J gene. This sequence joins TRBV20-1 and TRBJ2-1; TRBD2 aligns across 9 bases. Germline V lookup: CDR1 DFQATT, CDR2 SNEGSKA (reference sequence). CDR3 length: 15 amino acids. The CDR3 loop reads CRATGAGGQNNEQFF. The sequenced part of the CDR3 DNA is TGCAGGGCGACGGGAGCGGGGGGCCAAAACAATGAG.

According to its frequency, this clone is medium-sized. The sequenced part of the CDR3 DNA is TGTGCCAGCATAGGGGGGGGTAACGAG. Protein: CASIGGGNE. The full CDR3 reads CASIGGGNEQYF. This chain uses TRBV2 with TRBJ2-7, with a weak D call TRBD2 (7 bases). The DNA ends 3 residues before the CDR3 does, and the rest of the CDR3 is filled in from the germline J gene. V dropped 7 bases and J dropped 5 bases, with 12 bases sitting between them. This CDR3 comprises 12 residues. CDR1 SNHLY and CDR2 FYNNEI come from the germline V gene.

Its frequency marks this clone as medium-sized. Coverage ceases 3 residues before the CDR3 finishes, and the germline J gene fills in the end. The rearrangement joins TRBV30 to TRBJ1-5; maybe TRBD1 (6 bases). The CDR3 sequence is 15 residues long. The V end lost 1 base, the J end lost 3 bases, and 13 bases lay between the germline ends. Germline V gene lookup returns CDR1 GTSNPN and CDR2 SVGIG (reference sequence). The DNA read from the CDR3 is TGTGCCTGGAGTGCCCAGGGGAGAGCCAATCAGCCC. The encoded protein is CAWSAQGRANQP. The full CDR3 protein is CAWSAQGRANQPQHF.

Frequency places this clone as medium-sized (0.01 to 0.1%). The CDR3 spells CASSLGGASYNEQFF. Partial CDR3 DNA: TGCGCCAGCAGCTTAGGGGGGGCCTCCTACAATGAG. The chain carries TRBV5-1 and TRBJ2-1; a weak D match, TRBD2 (7 bases). Read sequence stops 3 residues before the CDR3 end, and the germline J gene provides the missing end. Germline V gives CDR1 SGHRS, CDR2 YFSETQ. The CDR3 consists of 15 residues. Trimming stripped 2 bases from V and 0 bases from J, with 9 bases between.

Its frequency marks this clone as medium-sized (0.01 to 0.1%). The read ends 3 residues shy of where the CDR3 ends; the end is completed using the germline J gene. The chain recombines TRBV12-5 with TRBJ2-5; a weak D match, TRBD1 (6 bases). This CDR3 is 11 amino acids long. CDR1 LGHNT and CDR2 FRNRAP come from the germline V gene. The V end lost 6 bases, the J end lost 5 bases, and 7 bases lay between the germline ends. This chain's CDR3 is CASGDRETQYF. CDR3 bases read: TGTGCTAGTGGCGACAGGGAGACC.